The 27 T cell receptor beta chains below all came from one sample that was sequenced in a study of cytomegalovirus exposure and HLA in healthy donors. With 60 Vbeta and 13 Jbeta primers, the PCR was carried out. Clones were sequenced by immunoSEQ multiplex PCR, and TCRdb holds only the in-frame ones, with some missing. The sample shows 100,000 to 150,000 clones, around two thirds of them seen only once. The sequenced material came from PBMCs. The receptors come from a woman in her 40s in good health and CMV-seropositive.

The chain recombines TRBV6-6 with TRBJ2-7; TRBD1 aligns across 9 bases. In germline, CDR1 is MNHNY, CDR2 SVGAGI (reference sequence). The CDR3 sequence is 14 residues long. V dropped 5 bases and J dropped 1; count of bases not matched to a gene: 3. CDR3 protein: CASSTQGASYEQYF. The CDR3, as DNA: TGTGCCAGCAGTACACAGGGGGCTTCCTACGAGCAGTACTTC.

This clone was counted only a few times. J is TRBJ1-1 and V is TRBV4-3; D gene uncertain. CDR1 and CDR2 from the germline V gene are LGHNA and YSLEER. This CDR3 contains 14 residues. V was shortened by 0 bases and J by 4 bases, with 9 bases between the two germline ends. The CDR3 DNA reads as TGCGCCAGCAGCCAAGAAGGGCGGGCCACTGAAGCTTTCTTT. Translating gives CASSQEGRATEAFF.

V usage is TRBV28 and J usage is TRBJ1-2, with a tentative D call TRBD1 (5 bases). Trimming left V 2 bases short and J 1 base short, with 5 bases between. Germline assignment: CDR1 MDHEN and CDR2 SYDVKM. The CDR3 runs to 13 residues. The chain's CDR3 is CASSLQGNYGYTF. The CDR3 DNA reads as TGTGCCAGCAGTTTACAGGGTAACTATGGCTACACCTTC.

This rearrangement joins TRBV27 to TRBJ1-1; D gene ambiguous. The V end lost 5 bases, the J end lost 7 bases, and 11 bases lay between the germline ends. Per germline, CDR1 MNHEY and CDR2 SMNVEV (reference sequence). This CDR3 has 12 residues. CDR3 region: CASSPRGGEAFF. In DNA, the CDR3 is TGTGCCAGCAGTCCCCGAGGTGGTGAAGCTTTCTTT.

This chain links TRBV7-3 with TRBJ1-2; a possible D gene is TRBD1 (5 bases). Germline CDR1 SGHTA, CDR2 FQGTGA. Trimming took off 5 bases at V and 8 bases at J, with 21 bases between the two ends. The CDR3 length is 15 residues. The CDR3 sequence: CASSPTAAGPGGYTF. CDR3 nucleotides: TGTGCCAGCAGCCCCACCGCGGCAGGGCCAGGAGGCTACACCTTC. Using reference TRBV7-3 and TRBJ1-2 for the parts outside the CDR3, the full variable domain is GAGVSQTPSNKVTEKGKYVELRCDPISGHTALYWYRQSLGQGPEFLIYFQGTGAADDSGLPNDRFFAVRPEGSVSTLKIQRTERGDSAVYLCASSPTAAGPGGYTFGSGTRLTVV.

This clone has more than one count but fewer than ten. The V and J genes are TRBV19 and TRBJ1-1, with a weak D call TRBD1 (5 bases). This CDR3 has 13 residues. Germline V gene sequence: CDR1 LNHDA, CDR2 SQIVND (reference sequence). Deletions cut 4 bases from V and 1 base from J, with 7 bases between. The CDR3 coding sequence is TGTGCCAGTAGTACCCAGGGGAACACTGAAGCTTTCTTT. This translates into CASSTQGNTEAFF. Full variable domain (rest looked up from reference TRBV19 and TRBJ1-1): DGGITQSPKYLFRKEGQNVTLSCEQNLNHDAMYWYRQDPGQGLRLIYYSQIVNDFQKGDIAEGYSVSREKKESFPLTVTSAQKNPTAFYLCASSTQGNTEAFFGQGTRLTVV.

Here the CDR3 reads CASSFWEAGNTEAFF. The CDR3 DNA reads TGTGCCAGCAGCTTTTGGGAGGCAGGGAACACTGAAGCTTTCTTT. The chain recombines TRBV7-9 with TRBJ1-1; no firm D call. V shed 3 bases and J shed 1 base, with 12 bases lying between them. The CDR3 spans 15 residues. CDR1 and CDR2 (germline): SEHNR, FQNEAQ (reference sequence).

This rearrangement joins TRBV7-2 to TRBJ1-1; 8 nucleotides line up with TRBD1. Losses at the gene ends were 9 bases for V and 3 bases for J; bases not matched to a gene: 9. Germline CDR1 SGHTA, CDR2 FQGNSA. CDR3 length: 14 residues. The DNA of the CDR3 is TGTGCCAGTAAGAAGGACAGGGCCTACACTGAAGCTTTCTTT. Its translation: CASKKDRAYTEAFF.

The rearrangement links TRBV7-2 to TRBJ1-4, with 10 nucleotides matching TRBD1. CDR3 size: 15 residues. J was trimmed by 8 bases and V by 5 bases; bases with no gene match: 8. CDR1 is SGHTA and CDR2 is FQGNSA in the germline V gene. The CDR3 DNA reads TGTGCCAGCAGCCCCAGACAGGGGGCAGGGGAAAAACTGTTTTTT. Amino acids: CASSPRQGAGEKLFF.

J is TRBJ1-1 and V is TRBV10-3, with a tentative D call TRBD1 (5 bases). Trimming took 6 bases from V and 7 from J, leaving 18 bases between them. Germline assignment: CDR1 ENHRY and CDR2 SYGVKD. The CDR3 covers 14 residues. CDR3 DNA: TGTGCCATCAGGAATCCCGACAGAGCCAATGAAGCTTTCTTT. Encoded protein: CAIRNPDRANEAFF.

This clone was picked up a small number of times. The rearrangement joins TRBV18 to TRBJ1-2, with D maybe TRBD1 (6 bases). The germline V gene encodes CDR1 KGHSH and CDR2 LQKENI. V lost 3 bases, J lost 6 bases, and 14 bases lay in between. The CDR3 extends over 14 amino acids. The CDR3, as DNA: TGTGCCAGCTCACCGGGAGACAGGCGAGATGGCTACACCTTC. This sequence encodes CASSPGDRRDGYTF.

The chain has TRBV4-3 and TRBJ2-2, with D possibly matching TRBD1 (6 bases). The CDR3 has 15 residues. Germline-derived CDR1 and CDR2 are LGHNA and YSLEER. Trimming shortened V by 4 bases and J by 5 bases, and 14 bases separated the two germline ends. CDR3 loop: CASSPSGQFTGELFF. Here the CDR3 DNA reads TGCGCCAGCAGCCCGTCGGGACAATTTACCGGGGAGCTGTTTTTT.

V is TRBV5-1 and J is TRBJ2-3, with D uncertain. This CDR3 contains 14 residues. Germline V gives CDR1 SGHRS, CDR2 YFSETQ. V was cut by 4 bases and J by 0 bases, with 9 bases left in between. Here the CDR3 reads CASSLLSSTDTQYF. CDR3 bases: TGCGCCAGCAGCCTGCTGAGTAGCACAGATACGCAGTATTTT.

V is TRBV6-4 and J is TRBJ2-3, with TRBD2 matching over 9 bases. This CDR3 comprises 16 residues. V lost 5 bases and J lost 6; bases outside the gene matches: 12. Germline V gene sequence: CDR1 MRHNA, CDR2 SNTAGT. CDR3 amino acids: CASSKEWRGGPDTQYF. The CDR3 bases are TGTGCCAGCAGTAAGGAATGGCGGGGGGGTCCGGATACGCAGTATTTT.

The chain is built from TRBV7-3 and TRBJ2-7; TRBD1 matches at 7 bases. Germline assignment: CDR1 SGHTA and CDR2 FQGTGA. The CDR3 is 14 amino acids. V shed 3 bases, J shed 2 bases, and the junction held 4 bases outside the gene matches. In nucleotides, the CDR3 is TGTGCCAGCAGCTTGAACAGGGGACCCTACGAGCAGTACTTC. Protein: CASSLNRGPYEQYF.

V and J are TRBV7-2 and TRBJ1-1, with D perhaps matching TRBD1 (5 bases). Trimming removed 1 base at V and 4 bases at J, with 13 bases between. CDR3 length: 15 amino acids. Looked up from germline, CDR1 is SGHTA and CDR2 is FQGNSA. This chain's CDR3 is CASSLGAGIITEAFF. The CDR3 nucleotides are TGTGCCAGCAGCTTAGGGGCAGGGATAATCACTGAAGCTTTCTTT.

As for this clone: One end of the junction varies from germline; a read error may be responsible. The rearrangement links TRBV7-7 to TRBJ1-1; unclear D gene. The CDR3 totals 15 residues. Looked up from germline, CDR1 is SSHAT and CDR2 is FNYEAQ (reference sequence). Here the CDR3 DNA reads TGTGCTAGCAGCTTAGCGGGAGAGGTGAACACTGAAGCTTTCTTT. Amino acid sequence: CASSLAGEVNTEAFF.

This rearrangement joins TRBV7-9 to TRBJ2-3; TRBD2 matches at 8 bases. V lost 2 bases and J lost 2; bases outside the gene matches: 6. The germline gives CDR1 SEHNR, CDR2 FQNEAQ (reference sequence). This CDR3 comprises 16 residues. The CDR3 nucleotides read TGTGCCAGCAGCTTACCTCCTAGCGGGTTCACAGATACGCAGTATTTT. Translating gives CASSLPPSGFTDTQYF. Full variable domain (remainder filled in from reference TRBV7-9 and TRBJ2-3): DTGVSQNPRHKITKRGQNVTFRCDPISEHNRLYWYRQTLGQGPEFLTYFQNEAQLEKSRLLSDRFSAERPKGSFSTLEIQRTEQGDSAMYLCASSLPPSGFTDTQYFGPGTRLTVL.

The chain has TRBV7-2 and TRBJ2-3; 11 nucleotides agree with TRBD2. The J segment lost 2 bases and the V segment lost 4 bases, leaving 5 bases of the junction unmatched. This CDR3 is built from 16 residues. Germline assignment: CDR1 SGHTA and CDR2 FQGNSA. CDR3 amino acids: CASSSVSGGDTDTQYF. CDR3 in DNA: TGTGCCAGCAGCTCCGTTAGCGGGGGGGACACAGATACGCAGTATTTT.

V usage is TRBV25-1 and J usage is TRBJ1-6; D unclear. Germline lookup yields CDR1 MGHDK and CDR2 SYGVNS. Trimming cost V 3 bases and J 5 bases, with 8 bases left between them. The CDR3 has 14 amino acids. The CDR3 here is CASSDTYNNSPLHF. In nucleotides, the CDR3 is TGTGCCAGCAGTGATACATACAATAATTCACCCCTCCACTTT.

This chain joins TRBV29-1 and TRBJ1-1, with D possibly TRBD1 on 5 matching bases. Trimming took 4 bases from V and 1 from J, leaving 10 bases between them. Germline CDR1 is SQVTM and CDR2 is ANQGSEA. The CDR3 runs 13 residues. The CDR3 DNA reads as TGCAGCGTTGGAAGTAGGGGGAACACTGAAGCTTTCTTT. Protein: CSVGSRGNTEAFF.

The chain combines TRBV12-5 with TRBJ1-1, with 8 bases matching TRBD1. CDR1 LGHNT and CDR2 FRNRAP come from the germline V gene. Unmatched junction bases numbered 18, after V lost 1 base and J lost 5 bases. The CDR3 has 19 residues. The CDR3 spells CASGLGQGIFPHEGTEAFF. In DNA, the CDR3 is TGTGCTAGTGGTTTGGGACAGGGGATTTTCCCTCATGAGGGTACTGAAGCTTTCTTT.

The chain combines TRBV18 with TRBJ1-4, with 7 bases lining up with TRBD1. In germline, CDR1 is KGHSH, CDR2 LQKENI. Unmatched junction bases numbered 11, after V lost 5 bases and J lost 8 bases. The CDR3 has 15 residues. CDR3 sequence: CASSLRTGKGEKLFF. Written as DNA, the CDR3 is TGTGCCAGCTCATTGCGGACAGGAAAGGGGGAAAAACTGTTTTTT.

The V and J genes are TRBV5-1 and TRBJ1-6, with TRBD1 matching over 10 bases. Trimming cost V 7 bases and J 7 bases; bases outside gene matches: 14. Germline V gene sequence: CDR1 SGHRS, CDR2 YFSETQ. CDR3 size: 17 residues. The CDR3 region has the DNA TGCGCCAGCGCCCCGGGTGAATGGGACAGGGGCAATTCACCCCTCCACTTT. Translated: CASAPGEWDRGNSPLHF. The full variable domain, rest sourced from reference TRBV5-1 and TRBJ1-6, is KAGVTQTPRYLIKTRGQQVTLSCSPISGHRSVSWYQQTPGQGLQFLFEYFSETQRNKGNFPGRFSGRQFSNSRSEMNVSTLELGDSALYLCASAPGEWDRGNSPLHFGNGTRLTVT.

J is TRBJ2-1 and V is TRBV14; D perhaps matches TRBD2 (6 bases). Germline CDR1 is SGHDN and CDR2 is FVKESK. The CDR3 consists of 15 residues. V was trimmed by 0 bases and J by 7 bases, leaving 13 bases between them. The CDR3 nucleotides read TGTGCCAGCAGCCAAGATTCCCGGGGGAGGAATGAGCAGTTCTTC. It yields the protein CASSQDSRGRNEQFF.

This chain uses TRBV9 with TRBJ2-7, with a possible D match to TRBD2 (6 bases). V lost 2 bases, J lost 6 bases, and 12 bases lay in between. CDR3 length equals 13 residues. The germline V gene has CDR1 SGDLS and CDR2 YYNGEE. In DNA, the CDR3 is TGTGCCAGCAGCGTGATGGGGGGACGCGAGCAGTACTTC. Protein: CASSVMGGREQYF.

The chain links TRBV4-1 to TRBJ2-5, with D unresolved. Germline-derived CDR1 and CDR2 are MGHRA and YSYEKL. This CDR3 is 15 amino acids long. Trimming cost V 2 bases and J 5 bases, with 15 bases left between them. CDR3 in amino acids: CASSQLLVVGETQYF. The CDR3 bases are TGCGCCAGCAGCCAATTATTGGTCGTCGGGGAGACCCAGTACTTC.